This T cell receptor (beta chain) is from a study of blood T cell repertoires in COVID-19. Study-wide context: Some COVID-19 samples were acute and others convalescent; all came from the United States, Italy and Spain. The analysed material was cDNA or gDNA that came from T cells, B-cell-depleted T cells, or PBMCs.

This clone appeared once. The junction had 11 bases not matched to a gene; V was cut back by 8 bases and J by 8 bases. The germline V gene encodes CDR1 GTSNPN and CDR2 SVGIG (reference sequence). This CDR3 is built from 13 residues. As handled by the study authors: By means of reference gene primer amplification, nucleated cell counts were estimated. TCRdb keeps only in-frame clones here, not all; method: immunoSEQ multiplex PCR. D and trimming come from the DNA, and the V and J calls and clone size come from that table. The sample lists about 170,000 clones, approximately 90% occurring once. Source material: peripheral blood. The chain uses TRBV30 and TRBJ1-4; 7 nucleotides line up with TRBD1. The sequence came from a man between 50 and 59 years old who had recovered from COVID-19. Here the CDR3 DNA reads TGTGCCAGCAGGGGGGTTTCCCAAGAAAAACTGTTTTTT. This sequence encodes CASRGVSQEKLFF.